Presented here are 16 T cell receptor beta chains from one specimen sequenced in a study of Graves' ophthalmopathy and Graves' hyperthyroidism. Amplifying from RNA transcripts, the study obtained TCR beta CDR3 regions. First-round RT-PCR used HTBI primers; second-round multiplex PCR followed. TCRdb fed the multiplex PCR reads into MiXCR, producing one record per CDR3 protein. This sample has 350,000 to 450,000 distinct CDR3 sequences, with around 17% found just once. Source material: peripheral blood. The receptors derive from a woman aged 18 to 35 with Graves' ophthalmopathy.

This clonotype occurred many times. The chain joins TRBV6-2 or TRBV6-3 to TRBJ1-5, with D possibly TRBD1 on 5 matching bases. V lost 5 bases to trimming and J lost 3 bases, with 14 bases between them. The CDR3 consists of 15 residues. In germline, CDR1 is MNHEY, CDR2 SVGEGT. The DNA of the CDR3 is TGTGCCAGCAGTCCGGGGGTCTCCCCCAATCAGCCCCAGCATTTT. Translated, it gives CASSPGVSPNQPQHF.

This clonotype was detected ten times or more. The rearrangement joins TRBV28 to TRBJ2-7; D ambiguous. The CDR3 extends over 11 amino acids. CDR1 and CDR2 from the germline V gene are MDHEN and SYDVKM. V lost 8 bases to trimming and J lost 6 bases, with 11 bases between them. The CDR3 sequence is CASSWKFEQYF. In nucleotides, the CDR3 is TGTGCCAGCTCCTGGAAGTTCGAGCAGTACTTC. Variable domain in full (rest from reference TRBV28 and TRBJ2-7): DVKVTQSSRYLVKRTGEKVFLECVQDMDHENMFWYRQDPGLGLRLIYFSYDVKMKEKGDIPEGYSVSREKKERFSLILESASTNQTSMYLCASSWKFEQYFGPGTRLTVT.

A few counts support this clonotype. This chain links TRBV6-1 with TRBJ1-1; unclear D gene. Germline loops: CDR1 MNHNS, CDR2 SASEGT. The V gene lost 2 bases and the J gene lost 1 base, with 5 bases spanning the gap. The length of the CDR3 is 13 residues. The CDR3 nucleotides are TGTGCCAGCAGTGAACTTCAGAACACTGAAGCTTTCTTT. It codes for CASSELQNTEAFF.

This clonotype was seen ten or more times. V and J are TRBV7-6 and TRBJ1-1; possible D gene TRBD1, 6 bases. The CDR3 contains 14 residues. The germline V gene has CDR1 SGHVS and CDR2 FNYEAQ. Trimming stripped 1 base from V and 3 bases from J, with 9 bases between. CDR3 coding DNA: TGTGCCAGCAGCTTAGGGGGGCCAGACACTGAAGCTTTCTTT. It is translated as CASSLGGPDTEAFF.

This clonotype was seen many times. The V call is TRBV5-1, the J call TRBJ2-2, with TRBD2 matching 8 bases. The CDR3 totals 19 residues. Germline V lookup: CDR1 SGHRS, CDR2 YFSETQ. V gave up 4 bases and J gave up 3 bases; unmatched junction bases: 17. The CDR3 is CASSLRLNYGLADTGELFF. The CDR3 DNA reads TGCGCCAGCAGCCTCCGACTAAATTATGGACTAGCTGACACCGGGGAGCTGTTTTTT.

This clonotype has a handful of counts. This sequence joins TRBV6-5 and TRBJ2-7, with TRBD1 matching over 12 bases. V lost 6 bases, J lost 5 bases, and 11 bases stayed unmatched. Germline-derived CDR1 and CDR2 are MNHEY and SVGAGI. CDR3 size: 16 residues. The CDR3, as DNA: TGTGCCAGCAGATACGGGGGACAGGGGGCAGGAAACGAGCAGTACTTC. It yields the protein CASRYGGQGAGNEQYF.

Ten or more counts support this clonotype. The J gene is TRBJ2-7, the V gene TRBV6-2 or TRBV6-3, with D perhaps TRBD2 (5 bases). V lost 6 bases to trimming and J lost 3 bases, with 18 bases between them. CDR3 length: 15 amino acids. Germline V gene lookup returns CDR1 MNHEY and CDR2 SVGEGT. CDR3 residues: CASRSSRHAGYEQYF. CDR3 in DNA: TGTGCCAGCAGGTCCTCCCGGCACGCGGGCTACGAGCAGTACTTC.

This clonotype appeared many times. The chain employs TRBV20-1 and TRBJ2-2, with 9 nucleotides matching TRBD1. The CDR3 has 15 amino acids. Trimming at V came to 7 bases and at J to 0 bases, leaving 6 bases not matched to a gene. Per germline, CDR1 DFQATT and CDR2 SNEGSKA (reference sequence). The CDR3: CSVTGGAANTGELFF. Written as DNA, the CDR3 is TGCAGTGTTACAGGGGGCGCGGCGAACACCGGGGAGCTGTTTTTT.

The chain uses TRBV2 and TRBJ2-6; TRBD1 is a possible D gene (5 bases). Germline V gene sequence: CDR1 SNHLY, CDR2 FYNNEI. The CDR3 sequence is 16 residues long. The germline V and J ends were trimmed by 7 bases and 0 bases, with 13 bases remaining between them. As DNA, the CDR3 is TGTGCCAGCATGCAGGGCGACAGCTCTGGGGCCAACGTCCTGACTTTC. It codes for CASMQGDSSGANVLTF.

This clonotype appeared many times. The V and J genes are TRBV28 and TRBJ2-2; D is undetermined. The germline gives CDR1 MDHEN, CDR2 SYDVKM. The CDR3 covers 14 residues. Trimming cost V 4 bases and J 7 bases, with 13 bases left between them. CDR3 nucleotide sequence: TGTGCCAGCAGTTCCCGGACGGCGAACGGGGAGCTGTTTTTT. Protein product: CASSSRTANGELFF. Filled out from reference TRBV28 and TRBJ2-2, the complete variable domain reads DVKVTQSSRYLVKRTGEKVFLECVQDMDHENMFWYRQDPGLGLRLIYFSYDVKMKEKGDIPEGYSVSREKKERFSLILESASTNQTSMYLCASSSRTANGELFFGEGSRLTVL.

This clonotype has at least ten counts. V gene TRBV7-6 combines with J gene TRBJ2-4; D is possibly TRBD2 (5 bases). The CDR3 runs to 14 residues. CDR1 and CDR2 (germline): SGHVS, FNYEAQ. With 5 bases removed from V and 8 bases from J, the gap between germline ends came to 16 bases. CDR3 sequence reads: CASSPRDRGHIQYF. The CDR3 bases are TGTGCCAGCAGCCCAAGGGATCGGGGTCACATTCAGTACTTC.

This clonotype was observed at least ten times. This chain uses TRBV4-3 with TRBJ2-7; D not resolved. CDR1 and CDR2 (germline): LGHNA, YSLEER. The germline V and J ends were trimmed by 1 base and 4 bases, with 8 bases remaining between them. The CDR3 loop spans 13 amino acids. Written as DNA, the CDR3 is TGCGCCAGCAGCCAAGCTATTGGTTACGAGCAGTACTTC. As protein: CASSQAIGYEQYF.

This clonotype was seen only once. The CDR3 coding sequence is TGTGCCAGCAGTTCAAACGCAGGGACTAGCGGTTTCGGGGAGACCCAGTACTTC. Translated, it gives CASSSNAGTSGFGETQYF. This rearrangement joins TRBV28 to TRBJ2-5; TRBD2 agrees at 11 bases. Germline-derived CDR1 and CDR2 are MDHEN and SYDVKM. Trimming cost V 4 bases and J 5 bases; bases outside gene matches: 15. This CDR3 is 18 amino acids long.

V and J are TRBV12-3 or TRBV12-4 and TRBJ2-2, with a weak D call TRBD2 (5 bases). Trimming cost V 5 bases and J 4 bases, with 14 bases left between them. This CDR3 region has 15 residues. CDR3 residues: CASSRPLGGTGELFF. Here the CDR3 DNA reads TGTGCCAGCAGTCGCCCCCTCGGAGGCACCGGGGAGCTGTTTTTT.

This clonotype showed up many times. This chain connects TRBV11-1 to TRBJ2-7, with 12 bases identical to TRBD1. The CDR3 length is 17 residues. From germline, CDR1 is SGHAT and CDR2 FQDESV (reference sequence). V shed 5 bases, J shed 5 bases, and the junction held 13 bases outside the gene matches. CDR3 in DNA: TGTGCCAGCAGCCTACGACCACCGGGACAGGGGGCCCACGAGCAGTACTTC. This translates into CASSLRPPGQGAHEQYF.

This clonotype was counted many times. The rearrangement joins TRBV30 to TRBJ2-7; weak D call: TRBD1 (6 bases). The V gene's germline CDR1 is GTSNPN and CDR2 SVGIG (reference sequence). The CDR3 totals 11 residues. Trimming shortened V by 4 bases and J by 6 bases, and 10 bases separated the two germline ends. The CDR3 here is CAWTGQFEQYF. CDR3 nucleotide sequence: TGTGCCTGGACTGGACAGTTCGAGCAGTACTTC.